The rows below give T cell receptor beta chains drawn from one sample of a study of T cells in Graves' hyperthyroidism and ophthalmopathy. In TCRdb, the multiplex PCR reads were re-called with MiXCR into one record per CDR3 protein. The sample includes approximately 570,000 distinct CDR3 sequences, less than 20% of them seen just once. Sequenced sample: blood. The source is a man in his forties with Graves' ophthalmopathy. CDR3s include the opening cysteine and the closing phenylalanine or tryptophan.

CDR3aa | v_gene
CASSEGQGAGYEQYF | TRBV6-1
CASGGRAGGGETQYF | TRBV6-2/TRBV6-3
CATSDVGTREQFF | TRBV24-1
CASSQGRGNLSSYNEQFF | TRBV14
CATSTGQGHQETQYF | TRBV24-1
CASWPQGREETQYF | TRBV6-1
CASSPTGAGGTQYF | TRBV19
CSAEGDLGSEQFF | TRBV20-1
CASGLVAHEQYF | TRBV7-9
CATTDGTPSVTQYF | TRBV28
CATSDKDGHNEQFF | TRBV24-1
CAWVGRGREQYF | TRBV30
CASGHWEGAGTQYF | TRBV5-6
CASNYLRGTQYF | TRBV6-1
CASSRDREAFF | TRBV5-1
CASFAGGYEQYF | TRBV6-2/TRBV6-3
CASTEWGGSPHEQYF | TRBV6-2/TRBV6-3
CASSVQGTEAFF | TRBV6-1
CASSESRSSDGYTF | TRBV2
CASTGRTTYNEQFF | TRBV13
CASRDGLAGGDSGANVLTF | TRBV6-1
CASTSSGRGREQYF | TRBV28
CASSQGGTALTDTQYF | TRBV4-2
CASATGANTGELFF | TRBV5-1
CASGPLASGGQETKYF | TRBV6-2/TRBV6-3
CAWSVAGIIGNTIYF | TRBV30
CASSLGSGGPHNEQFF | TRBV5-1
CASSQDGDSSMAFF | TRBV4-2
CASSHDSTEAFF | TRBV18
CASTTNRNQPQHF | TRBV19
CASREGHHSSEAFF | TRBV5-5
CASSRFHLQGGTDTQYF | TRBV6-1
CASSKRLAGYNEQFF | TRBV12-3/TRBV12-4
CSVFPDRGTYNEQFF | TRBV29-1
CASSLTEPNTEAFF | TRBV7-9
CSVEDPSGRNYEQYF | TRBV29-1
CASSRRARLAGRDTQYF | TRBV7-2
CASTASGGGRRTDTQYF | TRBV7-2
CASSIIPGATEAFF | TRBV19
CASSFQGENTIYF | TRBV7-8
CASSPQASGANVLTF | TRBV11-2
CASGYPPTGTSGREGTDTQYF | TRBV11-2
CASSLDSDRGTQYF | TRBV11-3
CASSLSTANTEAFF | TRBV28
CASSLLAGDPGELFF | TRBV3-1
CAWSVPGWGNQPQHF | TRBV30
CASSSDRGEAFF | TRBV11-2
CASSTDNEQFF | TRBV18
CASSLVTDTQYF | TRBV5-1
CASSRASGNYGYTF | TRBV6-1
CASSLGLAGKFF | TRBV2